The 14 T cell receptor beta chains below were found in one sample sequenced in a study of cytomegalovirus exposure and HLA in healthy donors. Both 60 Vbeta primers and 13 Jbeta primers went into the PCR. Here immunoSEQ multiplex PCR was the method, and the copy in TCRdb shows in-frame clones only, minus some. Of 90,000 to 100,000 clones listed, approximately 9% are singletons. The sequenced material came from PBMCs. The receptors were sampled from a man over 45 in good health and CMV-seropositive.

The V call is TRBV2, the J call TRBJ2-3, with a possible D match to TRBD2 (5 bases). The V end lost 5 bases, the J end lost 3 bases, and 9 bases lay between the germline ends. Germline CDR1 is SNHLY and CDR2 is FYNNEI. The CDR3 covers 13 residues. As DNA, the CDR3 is TGTGCCAGCAGTCCCGGGAATACAGATACGCAGTATTTT. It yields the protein CASSPGNTDTQYF.

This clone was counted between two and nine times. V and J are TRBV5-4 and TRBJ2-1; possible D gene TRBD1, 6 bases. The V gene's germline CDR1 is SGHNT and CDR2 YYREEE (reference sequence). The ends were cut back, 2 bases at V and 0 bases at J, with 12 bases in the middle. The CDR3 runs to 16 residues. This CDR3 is CASSLRGTSSYNEQFF. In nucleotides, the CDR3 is TGTGCCAGCAGCTTACGAGGGACAAGCTCCTACAATGAGCAGTTCTTC.

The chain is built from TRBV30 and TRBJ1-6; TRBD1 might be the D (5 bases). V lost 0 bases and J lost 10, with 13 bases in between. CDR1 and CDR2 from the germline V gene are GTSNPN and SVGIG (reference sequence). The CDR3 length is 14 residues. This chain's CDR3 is CAWSVGQGGSPLHF. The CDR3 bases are TGTGCCTGGAGTGTGGGCCAGGGAGGCTCACCCCTCCACTTT.

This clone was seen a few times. CDR3: CASSLEAGHSYEQYF. CDR3 coding DNA: TGCGCCAGCAGCTTGGAGGCAGGCCACTCCTACGAGCAGTACTTC. The chain links TRBV5-1 to TRBJ2-7, with D unclear. The CDR3 extends over 15 amino acids. Germline-derived CDR1 and CDR2 are SGHRS and YFSETQ. The ends were cut back, 0 bases at V and 0 bases at J, with 10 bases in the middle.

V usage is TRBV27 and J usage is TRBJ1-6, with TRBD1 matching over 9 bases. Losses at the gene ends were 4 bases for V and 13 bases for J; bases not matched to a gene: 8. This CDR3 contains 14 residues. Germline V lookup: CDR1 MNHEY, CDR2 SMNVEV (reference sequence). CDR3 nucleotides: TGTGCCAGCAGTTCGGGACAGGGTCTTGGTCCCCTCCACTTT. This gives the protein CASSSGQGLGPLHF.

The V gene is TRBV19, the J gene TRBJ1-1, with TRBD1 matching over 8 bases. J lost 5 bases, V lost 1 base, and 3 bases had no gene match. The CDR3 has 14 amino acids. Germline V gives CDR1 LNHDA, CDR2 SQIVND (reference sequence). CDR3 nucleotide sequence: TGTGCCAGTAGTATAGGCAGGGGGCGGACTGAAGCTTTCTTT. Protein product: CASSIGRGRTEAFF. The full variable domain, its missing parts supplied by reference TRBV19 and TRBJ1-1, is DGGITQSPKYLFRKEGQNVTLSCEQNLNHDAMYWYRQDPGQGLRLIYYSQIVNDFQKGDIAEGYSVSREKKESFPLTVTSAQKNPTAFYLCASSIGRGRTEAFFGQGTRLTVV.

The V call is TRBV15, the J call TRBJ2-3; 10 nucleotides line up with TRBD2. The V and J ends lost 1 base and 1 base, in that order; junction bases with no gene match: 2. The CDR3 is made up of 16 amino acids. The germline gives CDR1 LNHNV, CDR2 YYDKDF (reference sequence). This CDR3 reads CATSRAGTSGTDTQYF. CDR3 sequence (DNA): TGTGCCACCAGCAGAGCCGGGACTAGCGGCACAGATACGCAGTATTTT. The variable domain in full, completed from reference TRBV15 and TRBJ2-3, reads DAMVIQNPRYQVTQFGKPVTLSCSQTLNHNVMYWYQQKSSQAPKLLFHYYDKDFNNEADTPDNFQSRRPNTSFCFLDIRSPGLGDTAMYLCATSRAGTSGTDTQYFGPGTRLTVL.

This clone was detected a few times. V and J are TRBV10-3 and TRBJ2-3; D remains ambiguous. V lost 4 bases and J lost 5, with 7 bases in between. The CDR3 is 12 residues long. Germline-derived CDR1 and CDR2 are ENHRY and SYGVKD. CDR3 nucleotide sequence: TGTGCCATCAGTGGGCTCTTAGATACGCAGTATTTT. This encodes CAISGLLDTQYF.

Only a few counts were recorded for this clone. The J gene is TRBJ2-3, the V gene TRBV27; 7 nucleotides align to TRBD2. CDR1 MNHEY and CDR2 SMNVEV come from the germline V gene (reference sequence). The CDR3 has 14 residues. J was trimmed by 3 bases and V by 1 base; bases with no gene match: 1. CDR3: CASSLWEGTDTQYF. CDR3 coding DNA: TGTGCCAGCAGTTTATGGGAGGGGACAGATACGCAGTATTTT.

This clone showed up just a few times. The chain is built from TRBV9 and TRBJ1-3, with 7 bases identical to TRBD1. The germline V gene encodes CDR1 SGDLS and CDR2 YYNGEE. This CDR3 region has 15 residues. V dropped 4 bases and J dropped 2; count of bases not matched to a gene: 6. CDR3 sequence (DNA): TGTGCCAGCAGCACAGGGGATCTCCCTGGAAACACCATATATTTT. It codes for CASSTGDLPGNTIYF. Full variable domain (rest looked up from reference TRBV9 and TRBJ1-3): DSGVTQTPKHLITATGQRVTLRCSPRSGDLSVYWYQQSLDQGLQFLIQYYNGEERAKGNILERFSAQQFPDLHSELNLSSLELGDSALYFCASSTGDLPGNTIYFGEGSWLTVV.

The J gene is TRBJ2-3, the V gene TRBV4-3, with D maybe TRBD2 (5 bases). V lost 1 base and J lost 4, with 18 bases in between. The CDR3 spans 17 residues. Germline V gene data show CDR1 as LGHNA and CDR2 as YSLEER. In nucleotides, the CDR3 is TGCGCCAGCAGCCAAGCCCATCGATTAGGAGGCGCAGATACGCAGTATTTT. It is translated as CASSQAHRLGGADTQYF.

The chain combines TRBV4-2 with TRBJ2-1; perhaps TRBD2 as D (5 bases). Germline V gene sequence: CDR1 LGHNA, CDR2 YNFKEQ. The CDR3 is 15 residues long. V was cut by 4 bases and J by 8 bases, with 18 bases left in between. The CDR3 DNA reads TGTGCCAGCAGCCCGTGGGGTCTAGCCGACGATGAGCAGTTCTTC. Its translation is CASSPWGLADDEQFF.

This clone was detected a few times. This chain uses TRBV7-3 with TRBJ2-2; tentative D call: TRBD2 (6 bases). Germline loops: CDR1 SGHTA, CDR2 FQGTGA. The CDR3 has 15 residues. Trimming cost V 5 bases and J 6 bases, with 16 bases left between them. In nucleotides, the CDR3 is TGTGCCAGCAGCCAACGGCCGGGAGTCCCCGGGGAGCTGTTTTTT. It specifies CASSQRPGVPGELFF.

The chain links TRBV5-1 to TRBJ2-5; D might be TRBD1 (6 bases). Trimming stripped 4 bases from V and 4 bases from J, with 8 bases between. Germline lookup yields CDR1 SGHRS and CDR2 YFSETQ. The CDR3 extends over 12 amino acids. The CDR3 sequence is CASSQTGETQYF. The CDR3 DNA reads TGCGCCAGCAGCCAGACAGGAGAGACCCAGTACTTC.